This TCR beta chain was obtained from a study of CD8 T cells in Susac syndrome. The CDR3 runs 15 residues. The ends lost 5 bases at V and 5 bases at J; junction bases unmatched: 10. Germline loops: CDR1 SQVTM, CDR2 ANQGSEA. Random hexamers were used to reverse transcribe the RNA input (roughly 0.5 to 1 ug). The TCR beta CDR3 was amplified by immunoSEQ multiplex PCR across 54 Vbeta, 13 Jbeta. TCRdb reanalysed the immunoSEQ multiplex PCR reads using MiXCR and keeps one entry per CDR3 protein. This sample has about 130,000 distinct CDR3 sequences, with 90% to 95% found just once. The sequenced target, TCR beta, came from blood CD8+ and CD4+ T cells. It was healthy donors who served as the controls, matched for age and sex. Negative isolation was applied to CD8+ and CD4+ T cells, and FACS enrichment was applied to TEMRA cells.

The receptor was derived from a human donor in good health. The genes are TRBV29-1 and TRBJ1-1, with 11 bases that match TRBD1. Material: CD4+ T cells from PBMCs. The CDR3 loop is CSVIGTGGVGTEAFF. In nucleotides, the CDR3 is TGCAGCGTTATCGGGACAGGGGGAGTAGGTACTGAAGCTTTCTTT.